The entry that follows covers one TCR beta chain sequence. Its cognate antigen has yet to be identified. Base qualities are not at hand, and no much larger clone is one base apart. The data are from a study of shared clonotypes between healthy human individuals (dated by TCRdb to the early 2020s). In terms of the full investigation: Two women and a few men aged 18 to 49 years were included in the cohort. To estimate repertoire size and how much clonotype sharing occurs between individuals, the study deeply sequenced the blood TCR repertoires of about 5 healthy adults. Libraries were prepared and TCR repertoires were sequenced by different laboratories using diverse techniques, in order to increase sequencing depth and limit assay-specific biases. Each donor's leukapheresis produced roughly between roughly 0.85 and 9.5 billion PBMCs. For each donor, three plates each were used for CD4 naive and CD4 memory, two plates were used for CD8 naive, and one plate was used for CD8 memory.

Trimming at the junction amounts to 1 base on V and 2 bases on J, and the germline ends lie 13 bases apart. The CDR3 spans 16 residues, from the cysteine through the phenylalanine. The kept DNA is CDR3 alone, 48 bases in frame from the first base. The germline V gene encodes CDR1 MDHEN and CDR2 SYDVKM. Using the deep immunoSEQ assay, multiplex PCR amplified TCR CDR3 regions from genomic DNA. Genomic DNA extracted from each cell subset was distributed evenly over all wells of several immunoSEQ 96-well plates, and each plate served as one replicate. For sorted subsets, each replicate PCR was loaded with about 0.2 ug genomic DNA, equivalent to approximately 27,000 T cell genomes. Purified libraries were quantified with a Qubit 3.0 fluorometer, sized on a Bioanalyzer 2100, and re-quantified with the KAPA Library Quantification kit. Every immunoSEQ 96-well plate was sequenced on a separate single-read 150-cycle Illumina NextSeq 550 flow cell. The source study handled its data this way. Because the immunoSEQ output held only junctional sequences and lacked quality scores, the filtering could not match the filtering applied to full-length reads. To assign V/J genes and CDR3, sequences were annotated against IMGT germline references using PyIR, a Python wrapper for IgBLAST v1.9. Reads were removed for weak V/J assignments (E-value above 1e-6), missing CDR3, stop codons, out-of-frame junctions, or ambiguous translated residues. A V3J clonotype was defined by an identical inferred V gene, J gene, and CDR3 amino acid sequence. The percentage overlap between two repertoires was calculated by dividing the number of shared unique clonotypes by the size of the smaller repertoire. Three approaches were used to assess repertoire richness: RTK rarefaction, the Chao1 estimator, and Recon v2.1 estimates of unobserved clonotypes. OLGA was used to compute generation probabilities for all TCRbeta clonotypes that the gDNA method yielded from a handful of donors. TCRdb stores this immuneACCESS table with in-frame sequences only. Part of the clones is absent; in the studies checked, under half of the shortfall reflects unresolved V genes, and no reason is known for the rest. The DNA gave D and trimming, while V, J and clone size come from that table. The sample table contains roughly 380,000 clones; only one count was recorded for 96% of them. 0.25% to 0.35% of the sample comes from the top ten.

Donors were healthy HIV-negative adults with no recently reported acute infections or vaccinations. Every donor was a Caucasian adult living in Nashville, Tennessee, USA. The CD8 memory samples were a combination of magnetically selected CD45RO+ cells and CCR7-negative CD45RA+ effector memory (TemRA) cells. Blood was obtained by leukapheresis, after which PBMCs were separated by Ficoll-Histopaque density gradient centrifugation and cryopreserved in liquid nitrogen vapor phase. Purity and quantity of every magnetically sorted T cell population were checked by analytical flow cytometry. Genomic DNA was isolated from every sorted fraction and measured by UV absorbance on a Nanodrop 2000c. On the study overall, not on this receptor specifically: Sampling was restricted to blood, and TCR repertoires in tissue are likely to differ from TCR repertoires in blood. Incomplete sequencing was indicated by rarefaction of sorted-subset datasets, despite the large sequencing depth. Naive subsets generally had larger estimated clonotype richness than memory subsets did. Pairwise subsampling led to the expectation that sequencing depth would affect the degree of clonotype sharing among donors. Compared with non-shared clonotypes, the clonotypes found in all four sorted-subset donors had higher generation probabilities. Sharing across a few donors was observed for approximately 5% of naive CD4, 3.5% of naive CD8, over 2% of memory CD4, and about 0.38% of memory CD8 clonotypes. The small number of donors limited the genetic and exposure-history diversity represented.

The chain couples TRBV28 to TRBJ2-3, and possibly TRBD2, on 5 matching bases. Sequencing used memory CD8+ T cells sorted from blood. In light of the paper, this sample's cell subset or site label describes: CD45RO+ cells pooled with CCR7-negative TemRA cells. This clonotype was sampled from a man aged 25-45 years in good health. The CDR3 amino acid sequence is: CASSLSMRDITDTQYF. At the DNA level, the sequence is TGTGCCAGCAGTTTATCTATGAGGGATATCACAGATACGCAGTATTTT.